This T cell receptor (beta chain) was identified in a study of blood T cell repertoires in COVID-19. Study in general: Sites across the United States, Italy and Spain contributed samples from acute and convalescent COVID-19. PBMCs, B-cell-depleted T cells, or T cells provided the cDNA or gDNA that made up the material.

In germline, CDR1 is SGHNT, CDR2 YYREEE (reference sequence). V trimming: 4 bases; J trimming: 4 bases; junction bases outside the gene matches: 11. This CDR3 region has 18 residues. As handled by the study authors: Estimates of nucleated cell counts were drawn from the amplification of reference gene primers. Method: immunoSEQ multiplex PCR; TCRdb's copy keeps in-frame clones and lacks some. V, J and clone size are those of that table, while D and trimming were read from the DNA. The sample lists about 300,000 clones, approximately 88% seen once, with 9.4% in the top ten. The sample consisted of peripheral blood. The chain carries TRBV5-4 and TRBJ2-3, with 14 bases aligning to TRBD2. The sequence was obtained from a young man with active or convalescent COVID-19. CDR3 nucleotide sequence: TGTGCCAGCAGCCGACCGCTCACGACTAGCGGGGGGGCAGATACGCAGTATTTT. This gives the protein CASSRPLTTSGGADTQYF. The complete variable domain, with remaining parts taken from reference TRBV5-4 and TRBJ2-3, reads ETGVTQSPTHLIKTRGQQVTLRCSSQSGHNTVSWYQQALGQGPQFIFQYYREEENGRGNFPPRFSGLQFPNYSSELNVNALELDDSALYLCASSRPLTTSGGADTQYFGPGTRLTVL.